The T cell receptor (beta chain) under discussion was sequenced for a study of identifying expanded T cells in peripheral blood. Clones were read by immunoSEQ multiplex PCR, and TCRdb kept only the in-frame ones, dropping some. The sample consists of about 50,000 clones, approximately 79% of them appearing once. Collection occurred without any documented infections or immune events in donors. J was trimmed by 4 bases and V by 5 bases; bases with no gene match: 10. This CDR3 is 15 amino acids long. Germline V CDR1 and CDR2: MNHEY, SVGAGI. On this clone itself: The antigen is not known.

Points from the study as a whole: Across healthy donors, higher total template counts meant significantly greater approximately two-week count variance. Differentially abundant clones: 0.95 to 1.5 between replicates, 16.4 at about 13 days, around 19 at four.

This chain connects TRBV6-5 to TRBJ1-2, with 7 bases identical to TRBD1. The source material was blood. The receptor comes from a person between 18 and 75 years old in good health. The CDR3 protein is CASSALGGGSYGYTF. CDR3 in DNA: TGTGCCAGCAGTGCCTTAGGGGGCGGAAGCTATGGCTACACCTTC.